The 13 T cell receptor beta chains below come from one sample, sequenced in a study of T cells in Graves' hyperthyroidism and ophthalmopathy. TCR beta CDR3 sequences were amplified from RNA transcripts. Primed by the HTBI set, a first-round RT-PCR was run on the TCR CDR3. From the multiplex PCR reads, TCRdb called clonotypes with MiXCR, one entry per CDR3 protein. This sample has 250,000 or so distinct CDR3 sequences, with around 15% found just once. Sequences were obtained from blood. Receptor source: a woman between 50 and 59 years old with Graves' hyperthyroidism that later progressed to Graves' ophthalmopathy.

This clonotype was counted ten times or more. This sequence joins TRBV7-8 and TRBJ1-1; D gene uncertain. This CDR3 has 13 residues. Germline lookup yields CDR1 SGHVS and CDR2 FQNEAQ. Trimming stripped 5 bases from V and 0 bases from J, with 7 bases between. CDR3 DNA: TGTGCCAGCAGCGCAAGTATGAACACTGAAGCTTTCTTT. This encodes CASSASMNTEAFF.

This clonotype was seen a few times. At one end, the junction sequence differs from germline, possibly due to a read error. This sequence joins TRBV6-2 or TRBV6-3 and TRBJ2-1; TRBD2 is a possible D gene (6 bases). Germline lookup yields CDR1 MNHEY and CDR2 SVGEGT. CDR3 length equals 19 residues. The CDR3 sequence: CASSYSKERAPSSHNEQFF. The CDR3 nucleotides are TGTGCCAGCAGTTACTCGAAGGAGCGGGCACCGTCCTCCCACAATGAGCAGTTCTTC.

V and J are TRBV18 and TRBJ2-1; the match to TRBD2 covers 10 bases. The junction had 9 bases not matched to a gene; V was cut back by 6 bases and J by 7 bases. From germline, CDR1 is KGHSH and CDR2 LQKENI. The CDR3 runs 15 residues. The DNA of the CDR3 is TGTGCCAGCTCGGGGAGCGGGAGGGCCGAGAATGAGCAGTTCTTC. This gives the protein CASSGSGRAENEQFF.

In its sample, this clonotype was seen a few times. The genes are TRBV5-6 and TRBJ2-2; TRBD1 might be the D (6 bases). CDR3 length: 16 amino acids. CDR1 and CDR2 from the germline V gene are SGHDT and YYEEEE. V dropped 3 bases and J dropped 5 bases, with 17 bases sitting between them. The CDR3 here is CASSWTELRSTGELFF. CDR3 coding DNA: TGTGCCAGCAGCTGGACAGAGTTAAGAAGTACCGGGGAGCTGTTTTTT. The full variable domain, rest sourced from reference TRBV5-6 and TRBJ2-2, is DAGVTQSPTHLIKTRGQQVTLRCSPKSGHDTVSWYQQALGQGPQFIFQYYEEEERQRGNFPDRFSGHQFPNYSSELNVNALLLGDSALYLCASSWTELRSTGELFFGEGSRLTVL.

The sample holds a few counts of this clonotype. The chain has TRBV5-1 and TRBJ1-1; D remains unclear. Germline V gene lookup returns CDR1 SGHRS and CDR2 YFSETQ. The CDR3 contains 12 residues. V was trimmed by 6 bases and J by 1 base, leaving 7 bases between them. The CDR3 here is CASNGQNTEAFF. For the CDR3, the DNA is TGCGCCAGCAATGGTCAGAACACTGAAGCTTTCTTT.

This clonotype was detected many times. The rearrangement uses TRBV6-6 and TRBJ1-5; D gene ambiguous. V was pared by 0 bases and J by 7 bases, with 16 bases between. CDR1 is MNHNY, CDR2 SVGAGI, per germline (reference sequence). The CDR3 contains 16 residues. The CDR3 loop is CASSYSQTPKGQPQHF. The DNA of the CDR3 is TGTGCCAGCAGTTACTCCCAGACACCAAAGGGCCAGCCCCAGCATTTT.

This clonotype occurred many times. The chain has TRBV3-1 and TRBJ2-1; possible D gene TRBD2, 5 bases. CDR1 is LGHDT and CDR2 is YNNKEL in the germline V gene (reference sequence). This CDR3 is built from 11 residues. Between the trimmed V and J ends, which lost 3 bases and 8 bases, there was a span of 5 bases. The CDR3 protein is CASSQGDEQFF. CDR3 bases: TGTGCCAGCAGCCAGGGAGATGAGCAGTTCTTC.

A word on this clonotype: A much larger clone sits a single nucleotide away, making a read error possible. This is likely a read error, given that the CDR3 carries no conserved phenylalanine or tryptophan at its end. V is TRBV3-1 and J is TRBJ1-5; D is ambiguous. The CDR3 runs to 14 residues. Looked up from germline, CDR1 is LGHDT and CDR2 is YNNKEL (reference sequence). With 3 bases removed from V and 1 base from J, the gap between germline ends came to 7 bases. The CDR3: CASSQDQSNQPQHL. In DNA, the CDR3 is TGTGCCAGCAGCCAGGATCAGAGCAATCAGCCCCAGCATCTT.

This clonotype was seen ten or more times. This sequence joins TRBV18 and TRBJ2-2, with 9 positions matching TRBD1. The V gene's germline CDR1 is KGHSH and CDR2 LQKENI. The ends lost 5 bases at V and 1 base at J; junction bases unmatched: 5. CDR3 length: 16 residues. The CDR3 region is CASSAKDRGNTGELFF. Here the CDR3 DNA reads TGTGCCAGCTCAGCGAAGGACAGGGGGAACACCGGGGAGCTGTTTTTT. Filled out from reference TRBV18 and TRBJ2-2, the complete variable domain reads NAGVMQNPRHLVRRRGQEARLRCSPMKGHSHVYWYRQLPEEGLKFMVYLQKENIIDESGMPKERFSAEFPKEGPSILRIQQVVRGDSAAYFCASSAKDRGNTGELFFGEGSRLTVL.

This clonotype has only a few counts. A much larger clone differs from this one at a single base, so this may be a read error. This chain links TRBV6-1 with TRBJ1-1; TRBD1 matches at 10 bases. Germline CDR1 reads MNHNS; CDR2 reads SASEGT. The CDR3 is made up of 14 amino acids. Here the CDR3 reads CASRGQGKNAEAFF. As DNA, the CDR3 is TGTGCCAGCAGGGGACAGGGGAAGAACGCTGAAGCTTTCTTT.

This clonotype was observed many times. The chain has TRBV20-1 and TRBJ2-2, with D perhaps matching TRBD2 (6 bases). The CDR3 runs to 14 residues. Germline CDR1 reads DFQATT; CDR2 reads SNEGSKA (reference sequence). Trimming removed 6 bases from V and 4 bases from J, with 15 bases in between. The chain's CDR3 is CSALAGGGTGELFF. CDR3 DNA: TGCAGTGCCCTCGCCGGGGGAGGCACCGGGGAGCTGTTTTTT.

Many counts were recorded for this clonotype. The V call is TRBV29-1, the J call TRBJ2-1; D is unresolved. V lost 6 bases and J 4 bases, leaving 19 bases between the germline ends. This CDR3 is 15 amino acids long. Germline lookup yields CDR1 SQVTM and CDR2 ANQGSEA. CDR3 sequence: CSVLGRTGYYNEQFF. CDR3 DNA: TGCAGCGTCCTGGGCAGAACGGGTTATTACAATGAGCAGTTCTTC.

There are many counts of this clonotype. The gene calls are TRBV20-1 and TRBJ2-3, with TRBD1 matching 8 bases. The CDR3 is made up of 15 amino acids. Germline CDR1 and CDR2: DFQATT and SNEGSKA (reference sequence). V shed 3 bases and J 3 bases; nucleotides not matched to a gene: 8. CDR3 amino acids: CSASPAGGRTDTQYF. The CDR3 DNA sequence: TGCAGTGCTAGCCCGGCAGGGGGCCGAACAGATACGCAGTATTTT.